A selection of T cell receptor beta chains follows, all from one sample in a study of cytomegalovirus exposure and HLA in healthy donors. Method: immunoSEQ multiplex PCR; TCRdb's copy keeps in-frame clones and lacks some. The sample includes around 150,000 clones, roughly three quarters of them seen just once. Source material: PBMCs. Receptor source: a man aged 18 to 30 in good health and CMV-seropositive. CDR3s include the opening cysteine and the closing phenylalanine or tryptophan. The D gene is left open where the match is weak. Size values are once, few and many counts, or a class for expanded clones, and some rows have none.

>.|TRBJ1-5|.|TRBV5-5
TGTGCCAGCAGCCGAGGTCCCAATCAGCCCCAGCATTTT
CASSRGPNQPQHF
>.|TRBJ1-1|.|TRBV29-1
TGCAGCGTTGGCGGGCAGAACACTGAAGCTTTCTTT
CSVGGQNTEAFF
>few|TRBJ1-4|TRBD1|TRBV11-2
TGTGCCAGCAGGAAAGACAGGGGAGGGGAAAAACTGTTTTTT
CASRKDRGGEKLFF
>.|TRBJ1-5|.|TRBV2
TGTGCCAGCAGTGAGCAGGGCCTTAGCAATCAGCCCCAGCATTTT
CASSEQGLSNQPQHF
>.|TRBJ1-1|.|TRBV6-4
TGTGCCAGCAGACCGGATTACGCGGGTACTGAAGCTTTCTTT
CASRPDYAGTEAFF
>.|TRBJ2-5|TRBD2|TRBV5-1
TGCGCCACAAAGCCGGGGGGGCTGGGAGAGACCCAGTACTTC
CATKPGGLGETQYF
>.|TRBJ1-4|TRBD1|TRBV7-9
TGTGCCAGCAGCGTGGGACAGGGGCTTGAAAAACTGTTTTTT
CASSVGQGLEKLFF
>.|TRBJ2-3|.|TRBV7-2
TGTGCCAGCAGCTTATCAGGGAGGGGGGCAGATACGCAGTATTTT
CASSLSGRGADTQYF
>.|TRBJ2-2|.|TRBV28
TGTGCCAGCCGCGCGACGAACACCGGGGAGCTGTTTTTT
CASRATNTGELFF
>.|TRBJ2-1|TRBD2|TRBV4-1
TGCGCCAGCAGCCAAGGGCGGGGGGGCGGCAATGAGCAGTTCTTC
CASSQGRGGGNEQFF
>.|TRBJ1-5|.|TRBV6-8
TGTGCCAGACCTACGGACAGCCCCCCCCAGCATTTT
CARPTDSPPQHF
>.|TRBJ2-3|TRBD2|TRBV9
TGTGCCAGCAGCCCCAGCGGGGGGGTCACAGATACGCAGTATTTT
CASSPSGGVTDTQYF
>.|TRBJ2-5|.|TRBV5-4
TGTGCCAGCAGCCTAGCGACTAGAGAAGAGACCCAGTACTTC
CASSLATREETQYF
>.|TRBJ1-4|TRBD1|TRBV27
TGTGCCAGCAGCTCCTCGGACAGGGTCGATGAAAAACTGTTTTTT
CASSSSDRVDEKLFF
>once|TRBJ1-2|TRBD1|TRBV29-1
TGCAGCGCCCGACCCCAGGGGGCTTCGGGGGGCTACACCTTC
CSARPQGASGGYTF
>few|TRBJ2-3|.|TRBV9
TGTGCCAGCAGCGTAGGAGGGGGAATTGGCACAGATACGCAGTATTTT
CASSVGGGIGTDTQYF
>.|TRBJ2-5|TRBD2|TRBV4-1
TGCGCCAGCAGCCAAGAGGCTAGCGGGGGGGAGACCCAGTACTTC
CASSQEASGGETQYF
>.|TRBJ1-2|.|TRBV30
TGTGCCTGGAGTCGGATGGAGGCCTATGGCTACACCTTC
CAWSRMEAYGYTF
>few|TRBJ1-1|.|TRBV7-9
TGTGCCAGCAGCTTACAACGGGACACTGAAGCTTTCTTT
CASSLQRDTEAFF
>.|TRBJ1-5|TRBD1|TRBV28
TGTGCCAGCACTCACAGGGGTAGCAATCAGCCCCAGCATTTT
CASTHRGSNQPQHF
>.|TRBJ2-2|.|TRBV5-1
TGCGCCAGCAGCTTGACCACTCTGGCGAACACCGGGGAGCTGTTTTTT
CASSLTTLANTGELFF
>.|TRBJ2-5|TRBD2|TRBV7-6
TGTGCCAGCAGCCAGGGACTAGGGGTCCAAGAGACCCAGTACTTC
CASSQGLGVQETQYF
>.|TRBJ1-2|.|TRBV6-5
TGTGCCAGCAGTTTGCGTACAAGGGGCCCCTCAAGAAGCACCTTC
CASSLRTRGPSRSTF
>few|TRBJ1-1|TRBD1|TRBV27
TGTGCCAGCAGTTTCTTACAGGGGGCGCCCACTGAAGCTTTCTTT
CASSFLQGAPTEAFF
>once|TRBJ1-1|TRBD1|TRBV28
TGTGCCAGCAGTCTATGGACAGGGGGCGGGAACACTGAAGCTTTCTTT
CASSLWTGGGNTEAFF
>.|TRBJ2-1|.|TRBV7-3
TGTGCCAGCAGCTTAATGGGGGGGCGAGGGATTGAGCAGTTCTTC
CASSLMGGRGIEQFF
>.|TRBJ2-6|.|TRBV11-2
TGTGCCAGCAGCCCGTTGCGCGGGGCCAACGTCCTGACTTTC
CASSPLRGANVLTF
>once|TRBJ1-1|TRBD1|TRBV7-9
TGTGCCAGCAGCTCCATCAACAGGGGGAACACTGAAGCTTTCTTT
CASSSINRGNTEAFF
>once|TRBJ1-1|TRBD1|TRBV5-4
TGTGCCAGCAGCTTGGGCGCACAGGGGGCCACTGAAGCTTTCTTT
CASSLGAQGATEAFF
>.|TRBJ1-2|.|TRBV6-5
TGTGCCAGCAGTAGTCCGACAGGTATAGACTATGGCTACACCTTC
CASSSPTGIDYGYTF
>.|TRBJ1-2|.|TRBV11-2
TGTGCCAGCAGCTCCCAAACGGGGTTCTATGGCTACACCTTC
CASSSQTGFYGYTF
>.|TRBJ1-4|.|TRBV7-9
TGTGCCAGCAGCTTAGGGGGGCGAGCGACTAATGAAAAACTGTTTTTT
CASSLGGRATNEKLFF
>.|TRBJ2-3|TRBD1|TRBV19
TGTGCCAGTAGTATTCGTCAGGGGGCGCGCGCAGATACGCAGTATTTT
CASSIRQGARADTQYF
>.|TRBJ1-1|TRBD1|TRBV4-2
TGTGCCAGCAGCCGAGGGACAGGGCCGTCTGAAGCTTTCTTT
CASSRGTGPSEAFF
>once|TRBJ1-2|TRBD1|TRBV7-2
TGTGCCAGCAACCCAACCGGGACAGGGGTAAATGGCTACACCTTC
CASNPTGTGVNGYTF
>.|TRBJ1-6|.|TRBV5-4
TGTGCCAGCAGCACAGACACGGAATCACCCCTCCACTTT
CASSTDTESPLHF
>.|TRBJ1-6|.|TRBV6-6
TGTGCCAGCAACATCTTCTCCTATAATTCACCCCTCCACTTT
CASNIFSYNSPLHF
>few|TRBJ1-2|.|TRBV21-1
TGTGCCAGCAGCAAAGCGCTTGACTCCCCGAAAGGCTACACCTTC
CASSKALDSPKGYTF
>.|TRBJ2-6|.|TRBV7-9
TGTGCCAGCAGCTTAAGCCCCTCTGGGGCCAACGTCCTGACTTTC
CASSLSPSGANVLTF
>.|TRBJ2-1|TRBD2|TRBV30
TGTGCCTGGGACCCCTTAGCGGGAGGTGTTCAGTTCTTC
CAWDPLAGGVQFF
>once|TRBJ1-5|.|TRBV6-5
TGTGCCAGCGGCAGGCCCCATCTGGGTCAGCCCCAGCATTTT
CASGRPHLGQPQHF
>.|TRBJ2-3|.|TRBV27
TGTGCCAGCAGTCCCGGGACTTCGTCCACAGATACGCAGTATTTT
CASSPGTSSTDTQYF
>.|TRBJ1-1|.|TRBV6-1
TGTGCCAGCAGTGTTTCACAGGGTATGGGAAACACTGAAGCTTTCTTT
CASSVSQGMGNTEAFF
>.|TRBJ1-5|.|TRBV4-1
TGCGCCAGCAGCCAAGATCAAAGGGGCGTAGCGCCCCAGCATTTT
CASSQDQRGVAPQHF
>.|TRBJ1-2|TRBD1|TRBV6-6
TGTGCCAGCAGTTACAGTGGGGACAGTAACTATGGCTACACCTTC
CASSYSGDSNYGYTF